This entry is about one T cell receptor beta chain. Its antigen is unknown. Base qualities are missing; no much larger clone stands one base away. Reading the germline V gene (reference sequence) gives CDR1 SGHNT and CDR2 YYREEE. V gives up 0 bases and J gives up 9 bases, and the segment between their germline ends measures 7 bases. The CDR3 goes from the cysteine to the phenylalanine over 12 residues. Only the CDR3 part of the read is kept: 36 bases, read in frame from the first base. TCRbeta CDR3 regions were amplified from genomic DNA by means of the immunoSEQ Assay, a bias-controlled multiplex PCR. The published analysis was carried out like this. The number of nucleated cells in each sample was estimated by amplification of reference gene primers within the assay. To quantify the absolute abundance of each unique TCRbeta CDR3 rearrangement, sequence reads were collapsed and filtered. Productive Simpson clonality was computed per sample as the square root of Simpson's diversity index over productive rearrangements. TCRdb took over this immuneACCESS table, retaining in-frame rearrangements with V and J assigned. Such tables are incomplete; in checked studies, under half of the missing clones stem from an unresolved V gene, and the remainder is unexplained. The D gene and trimming were derived from the DNA, and the V and J assignments and clone size from that table. The sample contains approximately 130,000 clones, 83% of them found a single time. The ten largest make up about a sixth of the sample.

The data belong to a study of blood T cell repertoires in COVID-19 (dated by TCRdb to 2019 to 2021). About the study as a whole: The collaborator samples originated in the United States, Italy and Spain and spanned the acute and convalescent phases of COVID-19. The samples were drawn from two sources: the first 160 participants of the ongoing ImmuneRACE study, and 1,000 to 1,500 subjects contributed by 6 global collaborators. Sample metadata almost always included a de-identified subject ID, COVID-19 status, age in years and sex. The material from the prospective study consisted of cDNA or gDNA derived from T cells, B-cell-depleted T cells, or PBMCs. Subjects who had been exposed to COVID-19, were actively infected with it, or had recovered from it provided the deeply sampled blood TCRbeta repertoires that made up the dataset. HLA class I and class II types, where available, came from metadata supplied by the sample provider rather than from assay-based typing. The repertoires were released in a freely available public database meant as a resource for research on the immune response to SARS-CoV-2.

Overall study results and their limits: The quantity of clinical and demographic metadata differed by source and by participant and was supplied without curation.

Participants in the prospective study were enrolled through a virtual design, were aged roughly 18 to 100 years, and lived in approximately 24 United States geographic areas. Cohort assignment in the prospective study relied on participant-reported clinical history from a screening survey and a study questionnaire. ImmuneRACE Cohort 3 recovered participants were defined by two consecutive negative NP/OP PCR tests, healthcare professional clearance, or symptom resolution. Mobile phlebotomists in the prospective study collected whole blood, serum and a nasopharyngeal or oropharyngeal swab from every participant. Over an approximately 2-month period, participants in the prospective study had the option of providing additional blood draws and questionnaires. Blood samples from the prospective study were shipped frozen or at room temperature prior to DNA extraction.

Sequencing input: PBMCs or T cells enriched from blood (not recorded which). This clonotype was sampled from a man younger than 40 who had recovered from COVID-19. The chain employs TRBV5-4 and TRBJ2-1; 5 matching bases give a weak D call of TRBD2. The CDR3 reads CASSLDRGEQFF. The DNA sequence is given as TGTGCCAGCAGCTTGGACCGGGGTGAGCAGTTCTTC.